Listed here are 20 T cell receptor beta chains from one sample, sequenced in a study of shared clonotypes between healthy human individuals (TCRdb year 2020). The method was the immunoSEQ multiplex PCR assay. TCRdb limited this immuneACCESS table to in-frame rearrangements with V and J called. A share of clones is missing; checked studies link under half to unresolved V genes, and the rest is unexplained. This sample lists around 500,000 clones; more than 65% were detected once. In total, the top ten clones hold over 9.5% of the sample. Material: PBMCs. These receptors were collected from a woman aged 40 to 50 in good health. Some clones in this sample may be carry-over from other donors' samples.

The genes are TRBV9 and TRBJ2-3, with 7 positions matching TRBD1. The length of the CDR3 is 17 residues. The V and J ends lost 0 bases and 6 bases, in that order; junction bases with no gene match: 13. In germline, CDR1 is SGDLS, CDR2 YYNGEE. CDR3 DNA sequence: TGTGCCAGCAGCGTAGAGGGACAGAGGGGTTTGAGGGATACGCAGTATTTT. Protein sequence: CASSVEGQRGLRDTQYF.

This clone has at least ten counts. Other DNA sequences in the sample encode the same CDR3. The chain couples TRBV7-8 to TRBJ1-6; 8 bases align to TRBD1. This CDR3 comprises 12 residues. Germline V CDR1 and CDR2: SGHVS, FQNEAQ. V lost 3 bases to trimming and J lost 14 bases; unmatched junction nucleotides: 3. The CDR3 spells CASSFQQGALHF. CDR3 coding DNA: TGTGCCAGCAGCTTCCAACAGGGGGCCCTCCACTTT.

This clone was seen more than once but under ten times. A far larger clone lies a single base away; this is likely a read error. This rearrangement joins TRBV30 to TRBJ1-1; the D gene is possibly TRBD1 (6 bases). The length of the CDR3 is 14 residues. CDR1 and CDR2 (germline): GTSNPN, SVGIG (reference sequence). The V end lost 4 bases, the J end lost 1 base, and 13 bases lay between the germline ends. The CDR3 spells CAWKSGHRNTEAFF. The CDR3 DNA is TGTGCCTGGAAATCGGGACATCGGAACACTGAAGCTTTCTTT. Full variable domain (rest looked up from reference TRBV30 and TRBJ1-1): SQTIHQWPATLVQPVGSPLSLECTVEGTSNPNLYWYRQAAGRGLQLLFYSVGIGQISSEVPQNLSASRPQDRQFILSSKKLLLSDSGFYLCAWKSGHRNTEAFFGQGTRLTVV.

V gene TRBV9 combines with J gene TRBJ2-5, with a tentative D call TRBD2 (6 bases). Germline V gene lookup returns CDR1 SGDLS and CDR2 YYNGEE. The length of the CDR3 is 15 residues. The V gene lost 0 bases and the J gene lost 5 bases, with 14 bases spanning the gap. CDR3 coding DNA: TGTGCCAGCAGCGTAGGTGGCGGAGGAGGGGAGACCCAGTACTTC. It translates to CASSVGGGGGETQYF.

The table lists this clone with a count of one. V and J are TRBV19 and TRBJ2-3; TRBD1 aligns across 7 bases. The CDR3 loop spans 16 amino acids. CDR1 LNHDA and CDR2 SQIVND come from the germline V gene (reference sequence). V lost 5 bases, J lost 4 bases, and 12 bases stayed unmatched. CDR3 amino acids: CASSEDRVSGADTQYF. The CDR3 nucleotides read TGTGCCAGTAGTGAAGACAGGGTTTCTGGCGCAGATACGCAGTATTTT. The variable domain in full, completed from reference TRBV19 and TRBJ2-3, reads DGGITQSPKYLFRKEGQNVTLSCEQNLNHDAMYWYRQDPGQGLRLIYYSQIVNDFQKGDIAEGYSVSREKKESFPLTVTSAQKNPTAFYLCASSEDRVSGADTQYFGPGTRLTVL.

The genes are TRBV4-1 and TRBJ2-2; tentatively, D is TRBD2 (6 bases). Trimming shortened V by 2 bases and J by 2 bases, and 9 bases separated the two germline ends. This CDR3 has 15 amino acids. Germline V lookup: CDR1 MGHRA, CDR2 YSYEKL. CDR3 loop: CASSQRAGNTGELFF. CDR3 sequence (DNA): TGCGCCAGCAGCCAACGAGCGGGCAACACCGGGGAGCTGTTTTTT.

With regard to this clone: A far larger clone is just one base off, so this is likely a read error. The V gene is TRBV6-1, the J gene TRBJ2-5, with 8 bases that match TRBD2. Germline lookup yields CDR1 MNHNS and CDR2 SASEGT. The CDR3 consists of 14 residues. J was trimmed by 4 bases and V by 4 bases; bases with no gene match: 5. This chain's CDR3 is CASSGAGVSETQYF. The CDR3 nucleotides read TGTGCCAGCAGTGGAGCGGGAGTATCAGAGACCCAGTACTTC.

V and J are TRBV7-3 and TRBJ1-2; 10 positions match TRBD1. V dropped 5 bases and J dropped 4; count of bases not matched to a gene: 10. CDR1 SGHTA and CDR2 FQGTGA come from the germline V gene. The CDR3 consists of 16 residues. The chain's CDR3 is CASSPKGTGVTYGYTF. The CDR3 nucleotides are TGTGCCAGCAGCCCGAAGGGGACAGGGGTAACCTATGGCTACACCTTC.

The CDR3 here is CASSTTSSQETQYF. The DNA of the CDR3 is TGTGCCAGCAGCACAACTAGCAGCCAAGAGACCCAGTACTTC. V is TRBV7-2 and J is TRBJ2-5; D possibly corresponds to TRBD2 (6 bases). The CDR3 is 14 residues long. CDR1 and CDR2 from the germline V gene are SGHTA and FQGNSA. V lost 5 bases and J lost 1, with 11 bases in between.

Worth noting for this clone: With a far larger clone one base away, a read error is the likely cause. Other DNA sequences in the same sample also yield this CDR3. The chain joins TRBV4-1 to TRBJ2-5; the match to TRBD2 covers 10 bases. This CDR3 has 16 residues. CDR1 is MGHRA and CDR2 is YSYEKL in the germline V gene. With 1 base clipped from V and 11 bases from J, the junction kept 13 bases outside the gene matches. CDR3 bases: TGCGCCAGCAGCCAAGGCAGGCTAGCGGGAGCGGATGAGCAGTACTTC. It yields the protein CASSQGRLAGADEQYF.

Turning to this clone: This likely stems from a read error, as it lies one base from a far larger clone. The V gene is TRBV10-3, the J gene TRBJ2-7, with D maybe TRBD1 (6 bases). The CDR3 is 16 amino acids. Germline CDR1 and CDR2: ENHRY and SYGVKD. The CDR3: CATSAGQGTVTYEQYF. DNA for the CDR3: TGTGCCACCAGTGCGGGTCAGGGGACCGTAACCTACGAGCAGTACTTC.

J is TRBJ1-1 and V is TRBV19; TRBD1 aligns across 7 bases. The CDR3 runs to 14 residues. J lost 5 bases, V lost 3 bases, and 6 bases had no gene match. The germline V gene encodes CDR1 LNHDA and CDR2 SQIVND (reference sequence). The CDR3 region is CASSITGAATEAFF. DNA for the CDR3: TGTGCCAGTAGTATCACAGGGGCAGCAACTGAAGCTTTCTTT. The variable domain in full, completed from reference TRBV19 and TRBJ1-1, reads DGGITQSPKYLFRKEGQNVTLSCEQNLNHDAMYWYRQDPGQGLRLIYYSQIVNDFQKGDIAEGYSVSREKKESFPLTVTSAQKNPTAFYLCASSITGAATEAFFGQGTRLTVV.

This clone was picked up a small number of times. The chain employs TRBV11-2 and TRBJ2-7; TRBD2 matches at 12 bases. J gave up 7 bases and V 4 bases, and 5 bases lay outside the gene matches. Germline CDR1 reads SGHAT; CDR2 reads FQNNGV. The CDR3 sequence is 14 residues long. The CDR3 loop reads CASSSGLAGGEQYF. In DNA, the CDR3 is TGTGCCAGCAGCTCGGGACTAGCGGGCGGGGAGCAGTACTTC.

This CDR3 reads CASSLKWAGGSYEQYF. The DNA of the CDR3 is TGTGCCAGCAGCTTAAAGTGGGCAGGGGGTTCCTACGAGCAGTACTTC. V and J are TRBV7-8 and TRBJ2-7, with 7 bases lining up with TRBD1. Germline V lookup: CDR1 SGHVS, CDR2 FQNEAQ. J gave up 1 base and V 2 bases, and 8 bases lay outside the gene matches. The CDR3 runs to 16 residues.

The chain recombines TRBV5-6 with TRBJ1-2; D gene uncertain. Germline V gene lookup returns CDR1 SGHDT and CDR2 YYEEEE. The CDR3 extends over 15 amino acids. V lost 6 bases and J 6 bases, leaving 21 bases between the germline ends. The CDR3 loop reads CASNPRGGVWDGYTF. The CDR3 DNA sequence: TGTGCCAGCAACCCACGGGGTGGCGTGTGGGATGGCTACACCTTC.

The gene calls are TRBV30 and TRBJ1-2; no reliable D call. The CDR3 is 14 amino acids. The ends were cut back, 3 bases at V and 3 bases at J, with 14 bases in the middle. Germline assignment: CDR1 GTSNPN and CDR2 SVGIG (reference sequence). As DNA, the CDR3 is TGTGCCTGGAGCCCGGGAGGGAACGACTATGGCTACACCTTC. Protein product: CAWSPGGNDYGYTF.

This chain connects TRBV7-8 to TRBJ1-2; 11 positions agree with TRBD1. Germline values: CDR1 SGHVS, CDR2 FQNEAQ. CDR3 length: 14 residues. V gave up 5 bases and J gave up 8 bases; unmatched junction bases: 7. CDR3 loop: CASSTGQGAIGYTF. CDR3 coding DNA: TGTGCCAGCAGCACAGGACAGGGGGCAATCGGCTACACCTTC.

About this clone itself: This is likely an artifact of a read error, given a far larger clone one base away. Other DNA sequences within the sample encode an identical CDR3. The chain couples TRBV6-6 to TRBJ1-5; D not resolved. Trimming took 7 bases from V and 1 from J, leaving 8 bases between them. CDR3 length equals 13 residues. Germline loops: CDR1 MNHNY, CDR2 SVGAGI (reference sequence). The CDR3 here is CASTAVSNQPQHF. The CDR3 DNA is TGTGCCAGCACTGCCGTAAGCAATCAGCCCCAGCATTTT.

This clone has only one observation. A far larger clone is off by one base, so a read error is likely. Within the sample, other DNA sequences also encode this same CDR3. The CDR3 nucleotides are TGTGCCAGCAGCCGGAGCGGGAGTAGGGCAGATACGCAGTACTTT. Translation: CASSRSGSRADTQYF. The genes are TRBV13 and TRBJ2-3; 8 bases are shared with TRBD2. This CDR3 is built from 15 residues. Looked up from germline, CDR1 is PRHDT and CDR2 is FYEKMQ (reference sequence).

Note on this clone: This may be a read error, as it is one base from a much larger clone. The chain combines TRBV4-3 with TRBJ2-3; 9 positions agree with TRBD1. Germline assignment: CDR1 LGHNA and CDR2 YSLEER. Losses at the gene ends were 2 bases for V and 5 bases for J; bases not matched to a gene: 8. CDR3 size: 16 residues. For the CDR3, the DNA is TGCGCCAGCAGCCAATCGCACAGGGGGCGAATAGATACGCAGTATTTT. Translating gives CASSQSHRGRIDTQYF.